The clone carrying this T cell receptor (gamma chain) was detected only a few times. Its antigen remains unknown. The protein in TCRdb stems from a much larger clone and differs at residue 23 from this DNA's translation, likely a read error; here the protein is translated from the DNA. This entry comes from a study of γδ T cells in repeated Plasmodium falciparum infection. As for the study in general: Malian children with intense seasonal malaria exposure were compared with matched Australian children.

Vgamma9/Vdelta2+ and Vdelta2-negative gammadelta T cells were flow-sorted from PBMC for bulk sequencing. CDR3 size: 29 residues. Per the germline V gene, CDR1 is GITISATS and CDR2 is ISYDGTV (reference sequence). Study outcomes and limitations: Vdelta2-negative gammadelta repertoires, largely Vdelta1+, seemingly showed infection-driven waves of new clonal selection.

TCRdb reprocessed the multiplex PCR reads using CATT. The sample lists 14,000 or so gamma-chain clones, around 1.5% seen once, with more than 25% in the top ten. What was sequenced was gamma-delta T cells from blood. No J gene was called, and the V gene is TRGV9. The TCR sequence derives from a pool of human donors (malaria-infected and uninfected, not separated). The CDR3 DNA follows: TGTGCCTTGTGGGAGGTGCAGAAGGTGGGATTGGCAGTGGAACAACACTGGTTGTCACAGGTAAGTACCGGAAGAATACAACATTTC. This codes for CALWEVQKVGLAVEQHWLSQVSTGRIQHF.